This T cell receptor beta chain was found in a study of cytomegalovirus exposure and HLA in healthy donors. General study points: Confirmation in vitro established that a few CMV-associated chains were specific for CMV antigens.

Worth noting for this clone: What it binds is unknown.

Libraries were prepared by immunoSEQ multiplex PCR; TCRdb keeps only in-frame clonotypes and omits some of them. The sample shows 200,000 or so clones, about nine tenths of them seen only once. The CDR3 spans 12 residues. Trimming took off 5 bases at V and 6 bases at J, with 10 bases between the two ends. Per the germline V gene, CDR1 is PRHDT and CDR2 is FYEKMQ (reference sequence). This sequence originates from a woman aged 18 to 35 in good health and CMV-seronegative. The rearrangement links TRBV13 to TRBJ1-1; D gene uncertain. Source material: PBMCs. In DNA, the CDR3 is TGTGCCAGCAGCATTAGGCGGGCTGAAGCTTTCTTT. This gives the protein CASSIRRAEAFF.